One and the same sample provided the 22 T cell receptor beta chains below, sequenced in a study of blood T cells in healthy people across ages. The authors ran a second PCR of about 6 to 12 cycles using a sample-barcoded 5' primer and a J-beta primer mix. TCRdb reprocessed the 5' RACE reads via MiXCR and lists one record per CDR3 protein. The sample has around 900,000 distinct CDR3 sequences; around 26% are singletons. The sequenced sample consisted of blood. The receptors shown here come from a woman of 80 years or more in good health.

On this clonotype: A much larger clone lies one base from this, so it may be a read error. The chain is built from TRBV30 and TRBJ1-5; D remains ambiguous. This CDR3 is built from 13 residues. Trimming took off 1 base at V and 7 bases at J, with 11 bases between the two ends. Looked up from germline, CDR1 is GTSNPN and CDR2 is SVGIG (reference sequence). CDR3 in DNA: TGTGCCTGGAGTGAGGGCAAGGACCAGCCCCAGCATTTT. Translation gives CAWSEGKDQPQHF. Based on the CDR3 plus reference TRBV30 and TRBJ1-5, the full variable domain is SQTIHQWPATLVQPVGSPLSLECTVEGTSNPNLYWYRQAAGRGLQLLFYSVGIGQISSEVPQNLSASRPQDRQFILSSKKLLLSDSGFYLCAWSEGKDQPQHFGDGTRLSIL.

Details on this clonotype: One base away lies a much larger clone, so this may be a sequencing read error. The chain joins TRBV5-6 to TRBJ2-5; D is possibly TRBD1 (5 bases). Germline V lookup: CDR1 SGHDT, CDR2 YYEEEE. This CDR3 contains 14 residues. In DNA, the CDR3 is TGTGCCAGCAGCTTGTTGGGGCAGCAAGGGACCCAGTACTTC. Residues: CASSLLGQQGTQYF.

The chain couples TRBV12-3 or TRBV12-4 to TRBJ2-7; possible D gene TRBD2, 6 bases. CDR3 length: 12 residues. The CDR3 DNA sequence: TGTGCGTTGGGGGACTTATACAATGAGCAGTACTTC. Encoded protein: CALGDLYNEQYF.

CDR3 in DNA: TGTGCCAGCAGTGACAGCGCGGGGAGAGGAAAAACTGAAGCTTTCTTT. Its translation: CASSDSAGRGKTEAFF. This chain uses TRBV25-1 with TRBJ1-1, with no clear D. Trimming shortened V by 3 bases and J by 5 bases, and 19 bases separated the two germline ends. CDR1 MGHDK and CDR2 SYGVNS come from the germline V gene. The CDR3 loop spans 16 amino acids. Drawing the rest from reference TRBV25-1 and TRBJ1-1, the complete variable domain is EADIYQTPRYLVIGTGKKITLECSQTMGHDKMYWYQQDPGMELHLIHYSYGVNSTEKGDLSSESTVSRIRTEHFPLTLESARPSHTSQYLCASSDSAGRGKTEAFFGQGTRLTVV.

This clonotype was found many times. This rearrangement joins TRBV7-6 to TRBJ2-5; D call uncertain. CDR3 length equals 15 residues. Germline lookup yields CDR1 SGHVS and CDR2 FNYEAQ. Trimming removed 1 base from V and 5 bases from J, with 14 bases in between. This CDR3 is CASSLDYGPGETQYF. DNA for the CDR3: TGTGCCAGCAGCTTAGACTATGGACCCGGGGAGACCCAGTACTTC.

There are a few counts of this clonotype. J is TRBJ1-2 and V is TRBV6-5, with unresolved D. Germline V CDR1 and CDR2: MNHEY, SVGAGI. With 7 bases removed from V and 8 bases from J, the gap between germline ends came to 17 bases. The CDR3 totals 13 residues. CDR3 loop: CASTDAGMRGYTF. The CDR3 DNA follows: TGTGCCAGCACCGACGCGGGAATGAGGGGCTACACCTTC.

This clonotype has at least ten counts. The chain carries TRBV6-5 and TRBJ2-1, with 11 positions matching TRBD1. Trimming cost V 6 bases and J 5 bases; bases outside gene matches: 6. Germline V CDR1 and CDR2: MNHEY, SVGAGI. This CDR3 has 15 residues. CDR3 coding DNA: TGTGCCAGCAGGGAAGGACAGGGGGCCCACAATGAGCAGTTCTTC. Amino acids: CASREGQGAHNEQFF.

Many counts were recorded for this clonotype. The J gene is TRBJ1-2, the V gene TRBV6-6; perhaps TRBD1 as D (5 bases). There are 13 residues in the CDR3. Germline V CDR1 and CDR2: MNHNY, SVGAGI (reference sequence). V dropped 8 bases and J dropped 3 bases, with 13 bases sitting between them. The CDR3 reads CASLPGIHYGYTF. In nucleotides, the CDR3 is TGTGCCAGCCTTCCAGGGATCCACTATGGCTACACCTTC.

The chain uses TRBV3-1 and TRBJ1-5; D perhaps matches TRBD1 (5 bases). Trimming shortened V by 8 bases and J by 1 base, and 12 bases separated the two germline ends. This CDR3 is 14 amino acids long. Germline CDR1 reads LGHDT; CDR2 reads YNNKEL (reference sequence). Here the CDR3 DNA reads TGTGCCAGCGGGACCGGGGAGAGCAATCAGCCCCAGCATTTT. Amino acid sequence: CASGTGESNQPQHF.

This chain's CDR3 is CASSPLSSGIQYF. The CDR3 DNA reads as TGTGCCAGCAGCCCTTTGAGTAGCGGGATTCAGTACTTC. The genes are TRBV7-2 and TRBJ2-4; 7 nucleotides agree with TRBD2. V was clipped by 5 bases and J by 10 bases; unmatched bases: 8. The CDR3 runs to 13 residues. CDR1 SGHTA and CDR2 FQGNSA come from the germline V gene.

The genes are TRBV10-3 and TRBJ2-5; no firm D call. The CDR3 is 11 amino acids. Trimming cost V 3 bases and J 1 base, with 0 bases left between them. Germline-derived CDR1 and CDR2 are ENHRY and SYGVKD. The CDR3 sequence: CAISDQETQYF. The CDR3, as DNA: TGTGCCATCAGTGACCAAGAGACCCAGTACTTC.

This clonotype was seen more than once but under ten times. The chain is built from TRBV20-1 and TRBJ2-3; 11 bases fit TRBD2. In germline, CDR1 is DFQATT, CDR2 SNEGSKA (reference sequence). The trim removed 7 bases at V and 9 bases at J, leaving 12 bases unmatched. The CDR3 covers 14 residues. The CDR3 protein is CSVASGGTVRTQYF. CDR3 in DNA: TGCAGTGTGGCTAGCGGGGGGACCGTCCGCACGCAGTATTTT.

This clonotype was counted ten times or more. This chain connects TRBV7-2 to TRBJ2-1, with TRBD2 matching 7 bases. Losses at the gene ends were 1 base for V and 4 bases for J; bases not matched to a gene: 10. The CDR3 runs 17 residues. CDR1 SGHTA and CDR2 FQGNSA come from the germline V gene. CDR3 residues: CASSLGEGLRSYNEQFF. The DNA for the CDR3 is TGTGCCAGCAGCTTAGGGGAGGGACTGCGGTCTTACAATGAGCAGTTCTTC. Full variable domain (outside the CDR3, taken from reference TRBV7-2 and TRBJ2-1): GAGVSQSPSNKVTEKGKDVELRCDPISGHTALYWYRQSLGQGLEFLIYFQGNSAPDKSGLPSDRFSAERTGGSVSTLTIQRTQQEDSAVYLCASSLGEGLRSYNEQFFGPGTRLTVL.

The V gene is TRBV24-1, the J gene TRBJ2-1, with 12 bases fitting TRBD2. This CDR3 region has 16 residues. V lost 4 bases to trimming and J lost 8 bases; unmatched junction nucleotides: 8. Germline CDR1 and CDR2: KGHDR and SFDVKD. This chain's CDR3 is CATSDPTSGGWDEQFF. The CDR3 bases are TGTGCCACCAGTGACCCGACTAGCGGGGGTTGGGATGAGCAGTTCTTC.

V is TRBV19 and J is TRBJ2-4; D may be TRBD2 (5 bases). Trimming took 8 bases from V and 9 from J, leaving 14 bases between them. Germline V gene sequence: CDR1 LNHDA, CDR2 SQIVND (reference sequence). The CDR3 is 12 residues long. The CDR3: CASGGNAGIQYF. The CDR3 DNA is TGTGCCAGTGGAGGCAATGCGGGCATTCAGTACTTC.

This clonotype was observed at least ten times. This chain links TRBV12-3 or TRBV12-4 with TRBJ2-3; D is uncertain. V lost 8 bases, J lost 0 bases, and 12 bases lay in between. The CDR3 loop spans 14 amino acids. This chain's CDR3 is CASHPGLSTDTQYF. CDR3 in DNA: TGTGCCAGCCACCCCGGGCTGAGCACAGATACGCAGTATTTT.

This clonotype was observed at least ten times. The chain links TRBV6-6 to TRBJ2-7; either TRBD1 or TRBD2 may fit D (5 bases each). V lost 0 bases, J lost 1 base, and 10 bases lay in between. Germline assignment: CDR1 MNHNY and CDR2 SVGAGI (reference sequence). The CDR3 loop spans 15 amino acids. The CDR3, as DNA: TGTGCCAGCAGTTACTCTGGGGACGCTTCCTACGAGCAGTACTTC. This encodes CASSYSGDASYEQYF.

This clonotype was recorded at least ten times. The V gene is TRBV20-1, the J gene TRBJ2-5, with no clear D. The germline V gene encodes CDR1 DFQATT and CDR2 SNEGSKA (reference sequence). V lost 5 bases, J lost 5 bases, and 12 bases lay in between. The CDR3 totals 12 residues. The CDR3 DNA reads TGCAGTGCTTTTGGTAGGACGGAGACCCAGTACTTC. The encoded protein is CSAFGRTETQYF.

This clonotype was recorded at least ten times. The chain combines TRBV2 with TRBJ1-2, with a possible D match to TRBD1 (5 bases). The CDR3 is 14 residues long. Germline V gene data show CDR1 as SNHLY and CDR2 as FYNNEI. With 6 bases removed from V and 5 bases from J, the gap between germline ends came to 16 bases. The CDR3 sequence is CASSAQGIGYGYTF. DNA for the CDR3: TGTGCCAGCAGCGCTCAGGGTATAGGGTATGGCTACACCTTC.

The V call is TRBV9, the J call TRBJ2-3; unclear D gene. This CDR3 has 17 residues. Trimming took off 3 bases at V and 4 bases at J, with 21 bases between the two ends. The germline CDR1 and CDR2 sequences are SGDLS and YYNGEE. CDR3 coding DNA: TGTGCCAGCAGCGCCCTATTCGGGCGAAACGATCCAGATACGCAGTATTTT. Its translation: CASSALFGRNDPDTQYF.

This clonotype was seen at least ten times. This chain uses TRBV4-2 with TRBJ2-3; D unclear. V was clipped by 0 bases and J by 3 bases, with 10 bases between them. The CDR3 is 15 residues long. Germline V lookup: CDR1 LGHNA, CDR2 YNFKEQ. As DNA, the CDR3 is TGTGCCAGCAGCCAAGATAAGTCCTCGACAGATACGCAGTATTTT. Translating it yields CASSQDKSSTDTQYF.

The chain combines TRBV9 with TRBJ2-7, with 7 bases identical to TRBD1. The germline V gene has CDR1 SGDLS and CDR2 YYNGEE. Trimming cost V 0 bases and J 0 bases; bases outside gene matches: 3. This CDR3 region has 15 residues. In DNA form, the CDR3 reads TGTGCCAGCAGCGTAGACACAGGGGTCTCCTACGAGCAGTACTTC. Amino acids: CASSVDTGVSYEQYF.